This T cell receptor beta chain comes out of a study of blood T cell repertoires in COVID-19. In the original processing: Estimation of nucleated cell counts was performed using reference gene primer amplification. TCRdb's table, derived via immunoSEQ multiplex PCR, lists solely in-frame clones and lacks some. V and J calls and clone size are given by that table; D and trimming were obtained from the DNA. Of around 380,000 clones in the sample, over 75% were seen once. Enrollees, about 18 to 89 years old, lived in 24 US areas. The sample comprised PBMCs or T cells enriched from blood (not recorded which). The receptor's source is a man aged 25-40 years who had recovered from COVID-19.

The CDR3 here is CASSLGTSPAHRYNEQFF. CDR3 DNA: TGTGCCAGTAGTCTCGGGACTAGCCCGGCCCATCGCTACAATGAGCAGTTCTTC. V usage is TRBV19 and J usage is TRBJ2-1; 9 bases match TRBD2. Losses at the gene ends were 5 bases for V and 3 bases for J; bases not matched to a gene: 14. Germline CDR1 and CDR2: LNHDA and SQIVND (reference sequence). The CDR3 length is 18 residues.